This T cell receptor beta chain was identified during a study of CD4+ T cells in melanoma. Overall study results and limits: In melanoma, neoantigen-specific CD4+ T cells reportedly differed in differentiation state.

Note on this clone: Its antigen is not identified. This CDR3 is missing its conserved last phenylalanine or tryptophan, likely due to a read error.

Measured with immunoSEQ multiplex PCR; TCRdb has only the in-frame clones, and not every one. This sample has over 100,000 clones, with approximately 92% found just once. The CDR3 is 16 amino acids. Trimming removed 4 bases at V and 7 bases at J, with 23 bases between. In germline, CDR1 is SGHRS, CDR2 YFSETQ. The specimen was peripheral blood. The receptor was isolated from a human donor with melanoma. The chain couples TRBV5-1 to TRBJ1-1; a weak D match, TRBD1 (6 bases). CDR3 protein: CASSASTGFGTGEAFL. The CDR3 DNA sequence: TGCGCCAGCAGCGCATCAACAGGGTTCGGAACAGGTGAAGCTTTCCTT.